This is a list of T cell receptor beta chains from one sample in a study of post-analysis software for immune sequencing data. TCRdb redid the calling of the PCR reads with MiXCR, one entry per CDR3 protein. The sample lists 170,000 or so distinct CDR3 sequences, approximately 30% seen once, with over 1.2% in the top ten. The specimen was blood. The receptors shown here come from a girl between 5 and 17 years old with multiple sclerosis. Each CDR3 is given with its conserved first and last residue. A D gene is named only where the DNA matches it firmly. Clone size is not always given. Where it is, it says once, few, many or a class for expanded clones.

CSARDGSDRVLGEQYF	TGCAGTGCTAGAGACGGAAGCGACCGGGTTTTGGGCGAGCAGTACTTC	-	-	TRBJ2-7	TRBV20-1
CASRVGAAYEQYF	TGTGCCAGCAGGGTGGGGGCCGCTTACGAGCAGTACTTC	-	few	TRBJ2-7	TRBV28
CASSLGTSETQYF	TGTGCCAGCAGCTTGGGGACCTCAGAGACCCAGTACTTC	-	-	TRBJ2-5	TRBV5-6
CASLPSRDRVGGYTF	TGTGCCAGCCTCCCGTCCCGGGACAGGGTAGGTGGCTACACCTTC	TRBD1	many	TRBJ1-2	TRBV12-3/TRBV12-4
CASSNRDPRALSYNEQYF	TGTGCCAGCAGCAACCGGGACCCACGCGCCTTATCCTACAATGAGCAGTACTTC	-	-	TRBJ2-7	TRBV9
CASSGGNNSPLHF	TGCGCCAGCAGCGGGGGTAATAATTCACCCCTCCACTTT	-	few	TRBJ1-6	TRBV4-1
CASTQWAGTGSDTQYF	TGTGCCAGCACCCAGTGGGCGGGCACTGGTTCAGATACGCAGTATTTT	-	many	TRBJ2-3	TRBV6-5
CATSSRAGPYNEQFF	TGTGCCACCTCCTCCCGAGCGGGCCCCTACAATGAGCAGTTCTTC	-	-	TRBJ2-1	TRBV15
CASSFLGKGLKNSQFF	TGTGCCAGCAGTTTCCTCGGTAAGGGACTGAAAAACTCCCAGTTCTTC	-	-	TRBJ2-1	TRBV27
CASRTGLQYGYTF	TGTGCCAGCCGGACAGGATTACAGTATGGCTACACCTTC	TRBD1	-	TRBJ1-2	TRBV28
CATYDGGGYNEQFF	TGTGCCACCTACGACGGAGGAGGTTACAATGAGCAGTTCTTC	-	-	TRBJ2-1	TRBV28
CASSQMGLAGGEYQETQYF	TGCGCCAGCAGCCAAATGGGACTAGCGGGAGGGGAGTACCAAGAGACCCAGTACTTC	TRBD2	many	TRBJ2-5	TRBV4-1
CASNTPRKRTDTQYF	TGTGCCAGTAATACGCCAAGGAAGCGGACAGATACGCAGTATTTT	-	few	TRBJ2-3	TRBV19
CASSSGDTGEAFF	TGCGCCAGCAGCTCAGGGGATACCGGTGAAGCTTTCTTT	-	-	TRBJ1-1	TRBV5-1
CASSATQLGTYEQYF	TGTGCCAGCAGCGCCACCCAACTCGGGACCTACGAGCAGTACTTC	-	many	TRBJ2-7	TRBV9
CASSLKLLGGRTGADTQYF	TGTGCCAGCAGCTTGAAACTCCTTGGCGGGAGGACAGGGGCAGATACGCAGTATTTT	-	many	TRBJ2-3	TRBV5-8
CVSSYERRASGSLSYEQYF	TGTGTCAGCAGTTACGAGCGGCGGGCTAGCGGGAGCTTGTCCTACGAGCAGTACTTC	TRBD2	-	TRBJ2-7	TRBV6-2/TRBV6-3